The present T cell receptor (beta chain) was sequenced within a study of blood T cell repertoires in COVID-19. Study-wide background: The origin of the acute and convalescent COVID-19 samples was the United States, Italy and Spain.

Germline V gene data show CDR1 as SGHRS and CDR2 as YFSETQ. The CDR3 covers 14 residues. The germline V and J ends were trimmed by 7 bases and 0 bases, with 13 bases remaining between them. Participants came from around 25 US areas, aged about 18 to 100 years. Participant-reported clinical history was the basis for cohort assignment. Assay used: immunoSEQ multiplex PCR; TCRdb lists only in-frame clones, some missing. In the table there are approximately 480,000 clones, about nine tenths of which are singletons. The sequenced sample consisted of PBMCs or T cells enriched from blood (not recorded which). The sequence derives from a woman under 30 who had recovered from COVID-19. The gene calls are TRBV5-1 and TRBJ1-1; D might be TRBD1 (6 bases). DNA for the CDR3: TGCGCCAGCGCCCTGAGGACAGTGAACACTGAAGCTTTCTTT. Translating gives CASALRTVNTEAFF. Full variable domain (remainder filled in from reference TRBV5-1 and TRBJ1-1): KAGVTQTPRYLIKTRGQQVTLSCSPISGHRSVSWYQQTPGQGLQFLFEYFSETQRNKGNFPGRFSGRQFSNSRSEMNVSTLELGDSALYLCASALRTVNTEAFFGQGTRLTVV.